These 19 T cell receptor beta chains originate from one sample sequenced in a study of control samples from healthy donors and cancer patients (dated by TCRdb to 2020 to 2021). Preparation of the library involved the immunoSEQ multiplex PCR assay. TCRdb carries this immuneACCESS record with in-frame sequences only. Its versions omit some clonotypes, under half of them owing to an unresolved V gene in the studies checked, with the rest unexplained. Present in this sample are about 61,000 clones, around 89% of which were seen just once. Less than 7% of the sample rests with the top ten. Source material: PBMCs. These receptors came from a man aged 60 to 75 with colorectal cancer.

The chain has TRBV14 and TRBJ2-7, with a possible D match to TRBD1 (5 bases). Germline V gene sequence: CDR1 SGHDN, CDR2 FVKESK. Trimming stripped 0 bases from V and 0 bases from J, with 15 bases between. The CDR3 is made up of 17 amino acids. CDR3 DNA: TGTGCCAGCAGCCAAGAATTGTCCCCAGGGTACTCCTACGAGCAGTACTTC. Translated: CASSQELSPGYSYEQYF.

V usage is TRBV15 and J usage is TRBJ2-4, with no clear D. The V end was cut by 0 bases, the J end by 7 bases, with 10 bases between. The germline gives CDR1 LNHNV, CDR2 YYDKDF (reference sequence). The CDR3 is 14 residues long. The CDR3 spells CATSRDYGRNIQYF. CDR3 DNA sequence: TGTGCCACCAGCAGAGATTACGGGCGGAACATTCAGTACTTC.

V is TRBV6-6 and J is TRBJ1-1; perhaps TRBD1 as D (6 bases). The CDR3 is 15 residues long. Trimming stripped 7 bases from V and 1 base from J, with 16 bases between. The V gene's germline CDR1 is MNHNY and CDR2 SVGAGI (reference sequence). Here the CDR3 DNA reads TGTGCCAGCACGATTACAGGGTTGGGGAACACTGAAGCTTTCTTT. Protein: CASTITGLGNTEAFF.

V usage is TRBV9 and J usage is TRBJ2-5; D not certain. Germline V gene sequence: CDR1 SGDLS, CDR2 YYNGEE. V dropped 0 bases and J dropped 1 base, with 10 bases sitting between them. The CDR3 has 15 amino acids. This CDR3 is CASSVDGVSQETQYF. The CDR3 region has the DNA TGTGCCAGCAGCGTAGATGGGGTTAGCCAAGAGACCCAGTACTTC.

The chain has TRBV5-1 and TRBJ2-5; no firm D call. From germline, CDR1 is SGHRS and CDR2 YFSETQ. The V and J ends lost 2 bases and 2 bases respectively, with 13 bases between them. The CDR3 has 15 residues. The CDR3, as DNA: TGCGCCAGCAGCTTCACAGAACTAAATCAAGAGACCCAGTACTTC. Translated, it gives CASSFTELNQETQYF. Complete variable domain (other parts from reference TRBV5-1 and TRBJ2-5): KAGVTQTPRYLIKTRGQQVTLSCSPISGHRSVSWYQQTPGQGLQFLFEYFSETQRNKGNFPGRFSGRQFSNSRSEMNVSTLELGDSALYLCASSFTELNQETQYFGPGTRLLVL.

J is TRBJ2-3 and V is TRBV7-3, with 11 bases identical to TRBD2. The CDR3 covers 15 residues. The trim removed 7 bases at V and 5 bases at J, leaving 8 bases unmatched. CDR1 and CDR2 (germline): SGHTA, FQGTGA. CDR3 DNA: TGTGCCAGCATCCATAGCGGGGGGGCCGTAGATACGCAGTATTTT. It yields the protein CASIHSGGAVDTQYF.

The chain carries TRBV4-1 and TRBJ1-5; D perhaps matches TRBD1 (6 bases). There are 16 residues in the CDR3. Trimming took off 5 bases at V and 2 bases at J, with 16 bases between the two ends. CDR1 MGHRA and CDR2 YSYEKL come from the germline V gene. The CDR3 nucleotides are TGCGCCAGCAGCTCCGGTCCGGGGGCAGGCAATCAGCCCCAGCATTTT. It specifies CASSSGPGAGNQPQHF.

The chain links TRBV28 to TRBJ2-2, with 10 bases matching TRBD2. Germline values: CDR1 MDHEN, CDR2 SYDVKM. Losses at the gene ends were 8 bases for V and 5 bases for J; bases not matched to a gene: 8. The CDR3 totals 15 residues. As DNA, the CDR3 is TGTGCCAGCGCCCGGACTAGCGGAGGGACCGGGGAGCTGTTTTTT. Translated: CASARTSGGTGELFF.

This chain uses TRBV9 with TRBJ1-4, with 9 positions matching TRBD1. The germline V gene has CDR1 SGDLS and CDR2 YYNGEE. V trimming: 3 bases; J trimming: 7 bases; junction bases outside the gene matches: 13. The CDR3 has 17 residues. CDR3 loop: CASSGDRPGQGSEKLFF. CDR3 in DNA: TGTGCCAGCAGCGGAGATCGACCGGGACAGGGAAGTGAAAAACTGTTTTTT.

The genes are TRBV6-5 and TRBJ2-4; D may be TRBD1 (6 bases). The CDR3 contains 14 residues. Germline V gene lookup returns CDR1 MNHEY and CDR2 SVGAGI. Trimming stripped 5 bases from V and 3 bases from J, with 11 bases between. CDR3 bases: TGTGCCAGCAGTCCCACAGGGAACAAAAACATTCAGTACTTC. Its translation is CASSPTGNKNIQYF.

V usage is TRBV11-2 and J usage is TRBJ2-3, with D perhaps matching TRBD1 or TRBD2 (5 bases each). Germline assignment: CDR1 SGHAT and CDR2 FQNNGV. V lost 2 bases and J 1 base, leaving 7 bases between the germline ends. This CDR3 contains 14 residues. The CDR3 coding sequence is TGTGCCAGCAGCTTACGGGACGGCACAGATACGCAGTATTTT. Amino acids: CASSLRDGTDTQYF.

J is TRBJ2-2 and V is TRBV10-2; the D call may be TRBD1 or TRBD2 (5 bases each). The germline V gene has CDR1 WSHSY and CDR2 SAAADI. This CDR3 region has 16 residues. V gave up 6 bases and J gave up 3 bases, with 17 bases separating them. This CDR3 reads CASSKRGGWDTGELFF. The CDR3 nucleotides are TGCGCCAGCAGCAAGAGGGGTGGTTGGGACACCGGGGAGCTGTTTTTT.

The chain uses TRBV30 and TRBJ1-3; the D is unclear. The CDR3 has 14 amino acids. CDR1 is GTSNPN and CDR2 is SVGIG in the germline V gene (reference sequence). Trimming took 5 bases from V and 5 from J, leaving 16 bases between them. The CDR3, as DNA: TGTGCCTGGCCCGGGCGGCCAGGAAGAAACACCATATATTTT. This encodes CAWPGRPGRNTIYF. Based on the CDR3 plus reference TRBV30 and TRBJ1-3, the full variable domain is SQTIHQWPATLVQPVGSPLSLECTVEGTSNPNLYWYRQAAGRGLQLLFYSVGIGQISSEVPQNLSASRPQDRQFILSSKKLLLSDSGFYLCAWPGRPGRNTIYFGEGSWLTVV.

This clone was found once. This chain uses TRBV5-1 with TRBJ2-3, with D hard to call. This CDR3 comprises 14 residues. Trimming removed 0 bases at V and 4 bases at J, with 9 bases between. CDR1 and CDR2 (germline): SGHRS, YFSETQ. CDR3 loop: CASSLAPGPDTQYF. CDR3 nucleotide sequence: TGCGCCAGCAGCTTGGCCCCAGGTCCAGATACGCAGTATTTT.

The CDR3 sequence is CASSLGLGNTGELFF. CDR3 sequence (DNA): TGTGCCAGCAGCTTGGGGCTGGGGAACACCGGGGAGCTGTTTTTT. V is TRBV5-8 and J is TRBJ2-2, with D unresolved. The germline V and J ends were trimmed by 0 bases and 1 base, with 7 bases remaining between them. Germline loops: CDR1 SGHTS, CDR2 YDEGEE. CDR3 size: 15 residues.

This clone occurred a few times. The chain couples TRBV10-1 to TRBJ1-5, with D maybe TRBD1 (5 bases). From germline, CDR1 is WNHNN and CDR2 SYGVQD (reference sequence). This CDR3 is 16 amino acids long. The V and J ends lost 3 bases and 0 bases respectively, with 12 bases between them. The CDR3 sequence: CASSDNRDVSNQPQHF. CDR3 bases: TGCGCCAGCAGTGATAACCGGGACGTTAGCAATCAGCCCCAGCATTTT.

CDR3 coding DNA: TGTGCCACCAGCAGAGATAAGGGGGTGAACACTGAAGCTTTCTTT. This codes for CATSRDKGVNTEAFF. This chain links TRBV15 with TRBJ1-1; tentatively, D is TRBD1 (6 bases). The V gene lost 0 bases and the J gene lost 0 bases, with 8 bases spanning the gap. Germline CDR1 LNHNV, CDR2 YYDKDF (reference sequence). The CDR3 length is 15 residues.

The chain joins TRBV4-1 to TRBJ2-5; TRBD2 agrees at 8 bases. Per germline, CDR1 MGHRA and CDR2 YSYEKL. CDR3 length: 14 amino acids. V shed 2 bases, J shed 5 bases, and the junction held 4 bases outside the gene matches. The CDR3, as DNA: TGCGCCAGCAGCCAATCCCGGGGGGGGGAGACCCAGTACTTC. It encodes CASSQSRGGETQYF.

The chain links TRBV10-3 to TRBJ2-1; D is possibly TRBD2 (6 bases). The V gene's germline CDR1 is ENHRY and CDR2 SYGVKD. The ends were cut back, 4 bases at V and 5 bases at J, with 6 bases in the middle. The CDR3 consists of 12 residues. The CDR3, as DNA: TGTGCCATCAGTGCGGGGGACAATGAGCAGTTCTTC. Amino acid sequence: CAISAGDNEQFF.